This T cell receptor beta chain was retrieved from a study of blood T cell repertoires in COVID-19. With 2 bases removed from V and 10 bases from J, the gap between germline ends came to 14 bases. This CDR3 is 13 amino acids long. Looked up from germline, CDR1 is MNHEY and CDR2 is SVGEGT. Generated by immunoSEQ multiplex PCR, the TCRdb table keeps only in-frame clones and is missing some. This sample has about 170,000 clones, with about 86% found just once. The receptor's source is a woman older than 75 in a cohort sampled during active or convalescent COVID-19. This chain uses TRBV6-2 or TRBV6-3 with TRBJ1-1, with unresolved D. The sample taken for sequencing was peripheral blood. Written as DNA, the CDR3 is TGTGCCAGCAGTTACCCGGTTACAGCGGGAGCTTTCTTT. This translates into CASSYPVTAGAFF.